The TCR beta chain under discussion was sequenced for a study of T cell responses to AZD1222 COVID-19 vaccine. Second-dose schedules of about 4 or about 12 weeks were combined. Libraries were prepared by immunoSEQ multiplex PCR; TCRdb keeps only in-frame clonotypes and omits some of them. The table includes about 85,000 clones, under 95% detected once. CDR3 length: 14 amino acids. V gave up 3 bases and J gave up 5 bases, with 12 bases separating them. The germline CDR1 and CDR2 sequences are SGDLS and YYNGEE. The chain has TRBV9 and TRBJ2-1, with D maybe TRBD1 (6 bases). The source of this sequence is an adult who received the AZD1222 COVID-19 vaccine. The source material was peripheral blood, sampled 28 days after the second AZD1222 dose. The DNA for the CDR3 is TGTGCCAGCAGCGCCACAGGGAGTAACAATGAGCAGTTCTTC. It codes for CASSATGSNNEQFF.